This T cell receptor beta chain was found in a study of blood T cell repertoires in COVID-19. About the study: Samples taken during acute and convalescent COVID-19 were collected in the United States, Italy and Spain. PBMCs, B-cell-depleted T cells, or T cells were the source of the cDNA or gDNA that made up the material.

Original data processing: Scientists estimated how many nucleated cells there were by amplifying reference gene primers. Clones were sequenced by immunoSEQ multiplex PCR, and TCRdb holds only the in-frame ones, with some missing. D and trimming were read from the DNA, whereas the V and J calls and clone size are those reported in that table. The table includes hundreds of thousands of clones, about nine tenths detected once. Germline lookup yields CDR1 MRHNA and CDR2 SNTAGT. V shed 5 bases, J shed 3 bases, and the junction held 1 base outside the gene matches. This CDR3 has 13 amino acids. This chain joins TRBV6-4 and TRBJ1-2; 9 bases agree with TRBD1. The sequenced sample consisted of peripheral blood. The receptor was derived from a man in his 60s who had recovered from COVID-19. CDR3 nucleotide sequence: TGTGCCAGCAGTAGGACAGGGGACTATGGCTACACCTTC. This gives the protein CASSRTGDYGYTF.